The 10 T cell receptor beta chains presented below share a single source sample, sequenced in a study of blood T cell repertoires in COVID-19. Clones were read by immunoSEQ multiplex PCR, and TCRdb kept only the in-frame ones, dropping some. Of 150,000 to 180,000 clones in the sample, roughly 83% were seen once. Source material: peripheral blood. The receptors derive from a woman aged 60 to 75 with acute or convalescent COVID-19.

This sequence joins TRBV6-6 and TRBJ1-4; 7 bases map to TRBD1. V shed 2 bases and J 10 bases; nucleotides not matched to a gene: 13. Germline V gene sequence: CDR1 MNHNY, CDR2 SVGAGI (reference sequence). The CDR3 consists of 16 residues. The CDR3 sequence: CASSYVQGVHGRKLFF. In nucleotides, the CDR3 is TGTGCCAGCAGTTACGTTCAGGGGGTACACGGCAGAAAACTGTTTTTT.

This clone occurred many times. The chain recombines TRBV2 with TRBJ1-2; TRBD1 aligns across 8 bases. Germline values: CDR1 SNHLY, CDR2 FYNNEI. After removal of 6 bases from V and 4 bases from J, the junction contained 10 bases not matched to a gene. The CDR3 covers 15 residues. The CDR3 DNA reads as TGTGCCAGCAGGGCAACGACAGGGGATTCCTATGGCTACACCTTC. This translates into CASRATTGDSYGYTF.

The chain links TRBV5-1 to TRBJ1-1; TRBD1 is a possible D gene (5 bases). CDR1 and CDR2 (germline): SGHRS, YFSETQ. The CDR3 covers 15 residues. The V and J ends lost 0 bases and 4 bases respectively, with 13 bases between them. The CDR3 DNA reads TGCGCCAGCAGCTTGGGGCCCCGGGGGGGCACTGAAGCTTTCTTT. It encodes CASSLGPRGGTEAFF.

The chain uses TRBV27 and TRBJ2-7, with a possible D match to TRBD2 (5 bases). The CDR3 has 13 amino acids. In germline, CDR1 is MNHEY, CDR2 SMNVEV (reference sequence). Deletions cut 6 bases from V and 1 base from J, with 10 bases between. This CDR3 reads CASSARGSYEQYV. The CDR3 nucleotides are TGTGCCAGCAGCGCTCGGGGATCCTACGAGCAGTACGTC.

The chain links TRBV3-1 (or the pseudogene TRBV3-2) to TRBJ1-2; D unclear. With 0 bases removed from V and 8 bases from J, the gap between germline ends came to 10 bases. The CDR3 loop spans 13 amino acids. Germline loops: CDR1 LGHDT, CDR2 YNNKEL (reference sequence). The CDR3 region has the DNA TGTGCCAGCAGCCAAGAATTTAGCCGCGGCTACACCTTC. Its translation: CASSQEFSRGYTF.

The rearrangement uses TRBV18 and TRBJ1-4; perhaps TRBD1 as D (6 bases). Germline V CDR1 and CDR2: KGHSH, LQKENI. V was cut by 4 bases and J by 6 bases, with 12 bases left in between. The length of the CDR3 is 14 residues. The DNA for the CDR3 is TGTGCCAGCTCACGGGACACCTGGGATGAAAAACTGTTTTTT. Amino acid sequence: CASSRDTWDEKLFF.

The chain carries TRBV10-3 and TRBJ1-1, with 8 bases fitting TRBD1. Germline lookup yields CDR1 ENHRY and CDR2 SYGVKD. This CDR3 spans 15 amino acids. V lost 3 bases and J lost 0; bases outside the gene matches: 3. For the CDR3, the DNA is TGTGCCATCAGTGACGCGGACAGGGTGAACACTGAAGCTTTCTTT. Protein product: CAISDADRVNTEAFF.

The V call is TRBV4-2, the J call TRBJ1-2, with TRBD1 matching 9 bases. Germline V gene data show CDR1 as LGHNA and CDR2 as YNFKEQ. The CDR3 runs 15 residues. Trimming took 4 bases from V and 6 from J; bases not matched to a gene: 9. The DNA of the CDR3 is TGTGCCAGCAGCCCCCGGACAGGGGAGAGCCATGGCTACACCTTC. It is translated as CASSPRTGESHGYTF.

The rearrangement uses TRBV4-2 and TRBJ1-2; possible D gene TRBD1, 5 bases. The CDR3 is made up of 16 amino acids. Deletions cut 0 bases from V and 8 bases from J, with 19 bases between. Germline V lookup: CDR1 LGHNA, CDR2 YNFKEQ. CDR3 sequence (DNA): TGTGCCAGCAGCCAAGATTTAAGGCGGGACTCACAGGGCTACACCTTC. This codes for CASSQDLRRDSQGYTF.

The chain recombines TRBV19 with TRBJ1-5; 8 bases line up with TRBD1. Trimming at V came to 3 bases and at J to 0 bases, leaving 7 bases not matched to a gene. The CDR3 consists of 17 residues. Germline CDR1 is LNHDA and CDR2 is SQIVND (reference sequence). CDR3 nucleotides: TGTGCCAGTAGTATCTCGGGCAGGGGGCGTAGCAATCAGCCCCAGCATTTT. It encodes CASSISGRGRSNQPQHF. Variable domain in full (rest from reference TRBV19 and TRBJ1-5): DGGITQSPKYLFRKEGQNVTLSCEQNLNHDAMYWYRQDPGQGLRLIYYSQIVNDFQKGDIAEGYSVSREKKESFPLTVTSAQKNPTAFYLCASSISGRGRSNQPQHFGDGTRLSIL.